The clone carrying this T cell receptor beta chain was observed many times. The antigen is unknown. The data were taken from a study of regulatory T cells in long-lasting Graves disease. About the research overall: Antithyroid drugs had been taken by newly diagnosed Graves' patients for under 3 months.

Library construction for TCR beta used iRepertoire HTBI primers and Arm-PCR of CDR3 regions. TCRdb independently ran MiXCR on the multiplex PCR reads; one entry per CDR3 protein. The top ten clones hold roughly 40% of a sample with about 320,000 distinct CDR3 sequences, approximately 20% of them seen once. Study-level results: Persistent disease preferred TRBV28, TRBJ1-2 and TRBJ2-5; new disease, TRBV20-1 and TRBJ2-1.

The time point denotes: newly diagnosed GD, antithyroid drugs for less than 3 months. The authors made the TCR library using RNA they extracted from PBMCs. In Xi'an, China, an endocrinology department was the source of patients. The germline gives CDR1 LNHNV, CDR2 YYDKDF (reference sequence). The CDR3 runs 15 residues. V lost 2 bases, J lost 8 bases, and 15 bases lay in between. The V call is TRBV15, the J call TRBJ1-4, with a possible D match to TRBD1 (5 bases). This clonotype was sampled from a female donor with Graves disease. Sequences were derived from peripheral blood mononuclear cells (PBMCs), sampled at new diagnosis, from a patient treated with antithyroid drugs. CDR3 sequence reads: CATSRPGRRIEKLFF. As DNA, the CDR3 is TGTGCCACCAGCAGACCGGGACGCCGAATAGAAAAACTGTTTTTT.